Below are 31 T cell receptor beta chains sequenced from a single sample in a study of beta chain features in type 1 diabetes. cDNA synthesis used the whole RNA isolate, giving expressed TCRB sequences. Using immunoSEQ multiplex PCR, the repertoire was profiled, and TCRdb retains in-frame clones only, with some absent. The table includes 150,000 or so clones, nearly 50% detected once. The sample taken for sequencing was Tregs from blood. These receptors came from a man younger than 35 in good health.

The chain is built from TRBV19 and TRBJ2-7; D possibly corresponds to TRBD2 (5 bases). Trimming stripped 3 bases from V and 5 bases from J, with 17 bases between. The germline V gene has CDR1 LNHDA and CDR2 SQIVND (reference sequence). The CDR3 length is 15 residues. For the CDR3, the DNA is TGTGCCAGTAGTATTATAAGTAGTGGACTGCACGAGCAGTACTTC. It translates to CASSIISSGLHEQYF.

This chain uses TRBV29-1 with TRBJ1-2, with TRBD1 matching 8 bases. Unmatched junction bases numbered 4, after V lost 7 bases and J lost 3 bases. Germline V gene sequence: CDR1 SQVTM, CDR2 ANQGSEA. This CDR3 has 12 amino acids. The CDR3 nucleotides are TGCAGCGAAGGACAGGGCGACTATGGCTACACCTTC. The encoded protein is CSEGQGDYGYTF.

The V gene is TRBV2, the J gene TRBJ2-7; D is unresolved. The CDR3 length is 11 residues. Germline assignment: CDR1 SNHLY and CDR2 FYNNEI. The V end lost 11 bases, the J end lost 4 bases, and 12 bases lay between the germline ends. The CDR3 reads CAGRERYEQYF. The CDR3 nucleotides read TGTGCCGGTAGAGAACGTTACGAGCAGTACTTC. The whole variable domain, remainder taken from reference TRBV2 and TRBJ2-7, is EPEVTQTPSHQVTQMGQEVILRCVPISNHLYFYWYRQILGQKVEFLVSFYNNEISEKSEIFDDQFSVERPDGSNFTLKIRSTKLEDSAMYFCAGRERYEQYFGPGTRLTVT.

The CDR3 protein is CASSLALGTVDRNGYTF. The CDR3 DNA sequence: TGTGCCAGCAGCTTAGCGCTTGGGACAGTAGACAGGAATGGCTACACCTTC. V is TRBV7-2 and J is TRBJ1-2; 7 positions match TRBD1. V lost 0 bases and J lost 6; bases outside the gene matches: 13. From germline, CDR1 is SGHTA and CDR2 FQGNSA. This CDR3 has 17 residues. Together with reference TRBV7-2 and TRBJ1-2, the CDR3 gives the full variable domain: GAGVSQSPSNKVTEKGKDVELRCDPISGHTALYWYRQSLGQGLEFLIYFQGNSAPDKSGLPSDRFSAERTGGSVSTLTIQRTQQEDSAVYLCASSLALGTVDRNGYTFGSGTRLTVV.

CDR3 loop: CASSPGTGTVKLFF. The CDR3 DNA is TGTGCCAGCTCACCAGGGACAGGGACAGTAAAACTGTTTTTT. The chain joins TRBV18 to TRBJ1-4, with TRBD1 matching 9 bases. Germline V gene lookup returns CDR1 KGHSH and CDR2 LQKENI. With V trimmed by 2 bases and J by 10 bases, 5 bases remained unmatched. The CDR3 is 14 residues long.

Here the CDR3 reads CASSFPRTGVEQYF. Written as DNA, the CDR3 is TGTGCCAGCAGTTTTCCGAGGACAGGAGTCGAGCAGTACTTC. The chain links TRBV28 to TRBJ2-7; 7 nucleotides agree with TRBD1. The CDR3 sequence is 14 residues long. The V gene's germline CDR1 is MDHEN and CDR2 SYDVKM. V dropped 3 bases and J dropped 6; count of bases not matched to a gene: 8.

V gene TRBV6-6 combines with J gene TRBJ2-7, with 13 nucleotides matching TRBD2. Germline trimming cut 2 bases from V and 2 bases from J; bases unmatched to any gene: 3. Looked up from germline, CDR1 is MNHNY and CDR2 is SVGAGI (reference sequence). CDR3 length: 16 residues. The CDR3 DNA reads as TGTGCCAGCAGTTACCCCGGGACTAGCGGGACCTACGAGCAGTACTTC. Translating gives CASSYPGTSGTYEQYF.

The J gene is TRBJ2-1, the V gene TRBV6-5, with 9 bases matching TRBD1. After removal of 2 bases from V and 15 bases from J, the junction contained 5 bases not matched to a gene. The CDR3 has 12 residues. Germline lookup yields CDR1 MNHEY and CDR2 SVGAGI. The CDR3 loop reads CASSYPGQGAFF. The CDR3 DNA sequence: TGTGCCAGCAGTTACCCGGGACAGGGTGCGTTCTTC.

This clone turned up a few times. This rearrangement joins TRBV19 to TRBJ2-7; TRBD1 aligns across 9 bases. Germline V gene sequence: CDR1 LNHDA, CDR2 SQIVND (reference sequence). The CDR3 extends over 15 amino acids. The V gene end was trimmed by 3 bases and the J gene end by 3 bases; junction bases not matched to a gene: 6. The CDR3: CASSIRSDRGYEQYF. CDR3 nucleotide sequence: TGTGCCAGTAGTATTAGGTCGGACAGGGGCTACGAGCAGTACTTC. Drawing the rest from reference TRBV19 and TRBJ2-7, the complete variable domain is DGGITQSPKYLFRKEGQNVTLSCEQNLNHDAMYWYRQDPGQGLRLIYYSQIVNDFQKGDIAEGYSVSREKKESFPLTVTSAQKNPTAFYLCASSIRSDRGYEQYFGPGTRLTVT.

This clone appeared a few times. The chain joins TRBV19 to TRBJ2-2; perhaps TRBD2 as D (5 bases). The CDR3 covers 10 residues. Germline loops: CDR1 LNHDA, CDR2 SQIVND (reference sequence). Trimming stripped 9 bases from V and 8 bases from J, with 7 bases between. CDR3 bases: TGTGCCAGCCGGGGAGGGGAGCTGTTTTTT. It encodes CASRGGELFF. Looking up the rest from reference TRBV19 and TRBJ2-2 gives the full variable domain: DGGITQSPKYLFRKEGQNVTLSCEQNLNHDAMYWYRQDPGQGLRLIYYSQIVNDFQKGDIAEGYSVSREKKESFPLTVTSAQKNPTAFYLCASRGGELFFGEGSRLTVL.

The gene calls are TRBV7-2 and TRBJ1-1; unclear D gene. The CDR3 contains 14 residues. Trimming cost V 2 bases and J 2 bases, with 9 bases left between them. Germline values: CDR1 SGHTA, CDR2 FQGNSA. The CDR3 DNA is TGTGCCAGCAGCTTAACCCGGGGTAACACTGAAGCTTTCTTT. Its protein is CASSLTRGNTEAFF. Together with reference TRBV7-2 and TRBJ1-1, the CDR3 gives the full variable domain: GAGVSQSPSNKVTEKGKDVELRCDPISGHTALYWYRQSLGQGLEFLIYFQGNSAPDKSGLPSDRFSAERTGGSVSTLTIQRTQQEDSAVYLCASSLTRGNTEAFFGQGTRLTVV.

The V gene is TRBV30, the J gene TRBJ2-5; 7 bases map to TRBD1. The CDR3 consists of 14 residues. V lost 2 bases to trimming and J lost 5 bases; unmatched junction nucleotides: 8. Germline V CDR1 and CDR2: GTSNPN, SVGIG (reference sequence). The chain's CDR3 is CAWSRGGFIETQYF. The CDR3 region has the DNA TGTGCCTGGAGTCGAGGGGGCTTCATCGAGACCCAGTACTTC.

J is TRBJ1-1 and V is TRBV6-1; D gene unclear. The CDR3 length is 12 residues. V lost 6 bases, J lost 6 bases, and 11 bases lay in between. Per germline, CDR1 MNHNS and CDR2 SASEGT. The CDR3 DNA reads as TGTGCCAGCAGGGGCGGGAGTGCTGAAGCTTTCTTT. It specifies CASRGGSAEAFF.

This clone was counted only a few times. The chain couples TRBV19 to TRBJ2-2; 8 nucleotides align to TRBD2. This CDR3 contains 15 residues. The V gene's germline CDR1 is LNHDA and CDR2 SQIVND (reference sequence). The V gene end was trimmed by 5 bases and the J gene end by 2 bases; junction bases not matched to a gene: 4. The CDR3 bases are TGTGCCAGTAGTGGGGTAGCGGGAAACACCGGGGAGCTGTTTTTT. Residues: CASSGVAGNTGELFF. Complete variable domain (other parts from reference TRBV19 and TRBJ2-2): DGGITQSPKYLFRKEGQNVTLSCEQNLNHDAMYWYRQDPGQGLRLIYYSQIVNDFQKGDIAEGYSVSREKKESFPLTVTSAQKNPTAFYLCASSGVAGNTGELFFGEGSRLTVL.

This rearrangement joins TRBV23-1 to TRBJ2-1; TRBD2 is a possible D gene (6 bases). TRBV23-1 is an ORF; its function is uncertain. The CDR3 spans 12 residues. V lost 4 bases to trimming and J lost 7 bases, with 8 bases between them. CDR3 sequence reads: CASSPGRNEQFF. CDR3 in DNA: TGCGCCAGCAGTCCGGGGAGGAATGAGCAGTTCTTC.

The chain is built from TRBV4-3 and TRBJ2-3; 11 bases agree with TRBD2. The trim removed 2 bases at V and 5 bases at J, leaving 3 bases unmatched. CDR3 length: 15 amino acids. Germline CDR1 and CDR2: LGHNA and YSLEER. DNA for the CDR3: TGCGCCAGCAGCCAACTAGCGGGGGGAGTAGATACGCAGTATTTT. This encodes CASSQLAGGVDTQYF.

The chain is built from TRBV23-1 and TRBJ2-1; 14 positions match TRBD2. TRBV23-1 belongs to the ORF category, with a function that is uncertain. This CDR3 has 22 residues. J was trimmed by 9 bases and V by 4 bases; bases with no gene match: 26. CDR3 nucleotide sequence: TGCGCCAGCAGTCTCCGGGACAGTAACGGGACTAGCGGGAGAAGTACCCAGGGTGAGCAGTTCTTC. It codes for CASSLRDSNGTSGRSTQGEQFF.

DNA for the CDR3: TGTGCCAGCAGGCCGGGACAGGGGTTCGGCTACACCTTC. Its translation is CASRPGQGFGYTF. The chain carries TRBV6-6 and TRBJ1-2; the match to TRBD1 covers 10 bases. The CDR3 has 13 amino acids. V dropped 6 bases and J dropped 8; count of bases not matched to a gene: 6. The germline CDR1 and CDR2 sequences are MNHNY and SVGAGI (reference sequence).

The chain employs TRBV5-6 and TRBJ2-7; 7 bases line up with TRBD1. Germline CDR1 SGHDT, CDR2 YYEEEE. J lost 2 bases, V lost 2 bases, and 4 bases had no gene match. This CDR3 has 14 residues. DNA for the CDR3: TGTGCCAGCAGCTTATTAGACAGGGCCTACGAGCAGTACTTC. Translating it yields CASSLLDRAYEQYF. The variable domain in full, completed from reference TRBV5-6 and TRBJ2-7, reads DAGVTQSPTHLIKTRGQQVTLRCSPKSGHDTVSWYQQALGQGPQFIFQYYEEEERQRGNFPDRFSGHQFPNYSSELNVNALLLGDSALYLCASSLLDRAYEQYFGPGTRLTVT.

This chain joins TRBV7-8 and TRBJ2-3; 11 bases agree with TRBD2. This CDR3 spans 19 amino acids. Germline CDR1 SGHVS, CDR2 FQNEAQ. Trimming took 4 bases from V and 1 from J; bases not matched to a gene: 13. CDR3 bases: TGTGCCAGCAGCTCTGAAATAGCGGGGGGGATCTTAGGCACAGATACGCAGTATTTT. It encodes CASSSEIAGGILGTDTQYF.

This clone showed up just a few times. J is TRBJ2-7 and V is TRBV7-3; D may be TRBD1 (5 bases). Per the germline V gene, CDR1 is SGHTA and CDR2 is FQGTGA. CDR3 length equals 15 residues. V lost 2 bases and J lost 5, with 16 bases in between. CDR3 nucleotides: TGTGCCAGCAGCTTAGCCCTGGGGCATCTAAACGAGCAGTACTTC. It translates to CASSLALGHLNEQYF.

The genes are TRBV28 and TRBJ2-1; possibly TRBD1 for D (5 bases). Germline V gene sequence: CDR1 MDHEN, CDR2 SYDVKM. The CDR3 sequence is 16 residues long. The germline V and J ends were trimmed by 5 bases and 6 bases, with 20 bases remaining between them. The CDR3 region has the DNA TGTGCCAGCAGTAGCCTCGGCAGGGATGTGAGCAATGAGCAGTTCTTC. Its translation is CASSSLGRDVSNEQFF.

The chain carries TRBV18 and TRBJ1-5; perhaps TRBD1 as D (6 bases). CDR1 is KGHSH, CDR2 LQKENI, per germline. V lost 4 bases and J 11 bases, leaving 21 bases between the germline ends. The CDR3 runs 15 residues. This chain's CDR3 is CASSRSGTPPRAQHF. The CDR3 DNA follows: TGTGCCAGCTCACGATCCGGGACACCTCCTAGAGCCCAGCATTTT.

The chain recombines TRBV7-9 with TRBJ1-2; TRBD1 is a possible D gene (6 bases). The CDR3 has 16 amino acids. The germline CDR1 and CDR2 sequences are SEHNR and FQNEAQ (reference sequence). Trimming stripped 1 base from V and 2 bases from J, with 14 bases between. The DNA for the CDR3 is TGTGCCAGCAGCTTAGGGATGTCAGGGGCCAACTATGGCTACACCTTC. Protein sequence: CASSLGMSGANYGYTF.

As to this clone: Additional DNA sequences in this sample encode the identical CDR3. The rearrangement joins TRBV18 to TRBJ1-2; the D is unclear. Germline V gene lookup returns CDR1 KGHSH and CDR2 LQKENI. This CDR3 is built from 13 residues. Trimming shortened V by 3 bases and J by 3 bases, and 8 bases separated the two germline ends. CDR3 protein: CASSPGLDYGYTF. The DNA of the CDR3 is TGTGCCAGCTCACCGGGCCTCGACTATGGCTACACCTTC.

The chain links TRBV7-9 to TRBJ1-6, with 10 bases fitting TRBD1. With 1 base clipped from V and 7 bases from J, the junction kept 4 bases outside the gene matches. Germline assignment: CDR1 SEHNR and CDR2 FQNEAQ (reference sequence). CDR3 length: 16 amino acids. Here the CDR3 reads CASSLEGQGWNSPLHF. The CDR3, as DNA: TGTGCCAGCAGCTTAGAGGGACAGGGGTGGAATTCACCCCTCCACTTT.

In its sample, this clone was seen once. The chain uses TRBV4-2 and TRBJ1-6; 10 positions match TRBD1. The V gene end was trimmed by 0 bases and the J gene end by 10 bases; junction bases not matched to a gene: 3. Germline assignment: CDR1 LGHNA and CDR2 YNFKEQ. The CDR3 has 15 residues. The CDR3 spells CASSQETGGHSPLHF. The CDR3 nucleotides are TGTGCCAGCAGCCAAGAGACAGGGGGCCACTCACCCCTCCACTTT.

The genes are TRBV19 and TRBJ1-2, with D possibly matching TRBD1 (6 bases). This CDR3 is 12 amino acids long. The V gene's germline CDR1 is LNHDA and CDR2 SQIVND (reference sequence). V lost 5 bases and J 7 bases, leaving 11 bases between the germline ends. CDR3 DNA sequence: TGTGCCAGTAGTGGTTACAGGGTTGGCTACACCTTC. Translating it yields CASSGYRVGYTF.

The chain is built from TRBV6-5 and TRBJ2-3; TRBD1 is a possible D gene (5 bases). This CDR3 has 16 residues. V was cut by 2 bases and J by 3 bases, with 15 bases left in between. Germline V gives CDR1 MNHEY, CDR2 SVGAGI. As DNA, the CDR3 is TGTGCCAGCAGTTACGGTCTGCCAGGGTGGACAGATACGCAGTATTTT. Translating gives CASSYGLPGWTDTQYF.

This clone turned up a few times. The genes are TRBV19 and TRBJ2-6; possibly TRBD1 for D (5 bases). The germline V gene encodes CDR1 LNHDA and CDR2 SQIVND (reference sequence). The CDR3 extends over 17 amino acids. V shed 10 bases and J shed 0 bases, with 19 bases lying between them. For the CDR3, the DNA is TGTGCCACAAGTAGGGGCAGGTGGGGCTCTGGGGCCAACGTCCTGACTTTC. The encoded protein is CATSRGRWGSGANVLTF.

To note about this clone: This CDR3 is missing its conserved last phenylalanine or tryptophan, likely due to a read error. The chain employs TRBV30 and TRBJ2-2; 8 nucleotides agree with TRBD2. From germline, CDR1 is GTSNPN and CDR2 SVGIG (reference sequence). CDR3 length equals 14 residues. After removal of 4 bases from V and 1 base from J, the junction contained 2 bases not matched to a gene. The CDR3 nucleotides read TGTGCCTGGACGGGACTAGGGAACACCGGGGAGCTGTTTCTT. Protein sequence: CAWTGLGNTGELFL.